The 15 T cell receptor beta chains reported below all come from one sample, sequenced in a study of T cell responses to AZD1222 COVID-19 vaccine. Method: immunoSEQ multiplex PCR; TCRdb's copy keeps in-frame clones and lacks some. The sample lists roughly 30,000 clones; roughly 74% were seen once. Sequencing used peripheral blood, obtained 28 days after the second AZD1222 dose. Receptors originate from an adult who received the AZD1222 COVID-19 vaccine.

V and J are TRBV6-5 and TRBJ1-4; D call uncertain. Germline CDR1 is MNHEY and CDR2 is SVGAGI. The CDR3 totals 15 residues. V was trimmed by 5 bases and J by 8 bases, leaving 18 bases between them. The CDR3 loop is CASSRGGMPGEKLFF. The CDR3 nucleotides are TGTGCCAGCAGTCGTGGAGGGATGCCTGGGGAAAAACTGTTTTTT.

The chain recombines TRBV6-6 with TRBJ2-2; 7 bases are shared with TRBD1. Germline CDR1 reads MNHNY; CDR2 reads SVGAGI (reference sequence). This CDR3 has 14 amino acids. V lost 5 bases and J lost 3; bases outside the gene matches: 3. The CDR3 region is CASSTGQHTGELFF. In DNA form, the CDR3 reads TGTGCCAGCAGTACGGGACAGCACACCGGGGAGCTGTTTTTT.

The V gene is TRBV19, the J gene TRBJ2-4; 10 bases agree with TRBD2. Germline CDR1 reads LNHDA; CDR2 reads SQIVND (reference sequence). Trimming cost V 5 bases and J 3 bases; bases outside gene matches: 7. The CDR3 extends over 16 amino acids. DNA of the CDR3: TGTGCCAGTAGTGATTGGACTAGCGGCGTCAAAAACATTCAGTACTTC. Its translation: CASSDWTSGVKNIQYF.

The genes are TRBV5-6 and TRBJ2-2; TRBD1 matches 9 bases. The J segment lost 3 bases and the V segment lost 4 bases, leaving 7 bases of the junction unmatched. The CDR3 covers 16 residues. Germline CDR1 SGHDT, CDR2 YYEEEE. The CDR3: CASSHTGTGYTGELFF. The DNA of the CDR3 is TGTGCCAGCAGCCATACCGGGACAGGGTACACCGGGGAGCTGTTTTTT.

There are a few counts of this clone. The chain has TRBV14 and TRBJ1-6; D remains unclear. The germline gives CDR1 SGHDN, CDR2 FVKESK. The CDR3 totals 13 residues. V was clipped by 4 bases and J by 6 bases, with 7 bases between them. The CDR3 sequence is CASSPFSNSPLHF. In DNA, the CDR3 is TGTGCCAGCAGCCCCTTCAGTAATTCACCCCTCCACTTT.

The chain couples TRBV6-5 to TRBJ2-7; 12 bases are a match to TRBD2. Germline V gene lookup returns CDR1 MNHEY and CDR2 SVGAGI. This CDR3 has 13 residues. The trim removed 8 bases at V and 2 bases at J, leaving 1 base unmatched. The CDR3 spells CASPSGRAYEQYV. In DNA, the CDR3 is TGTGCCAGCCCTAGCGGGAGGGCCTACGAGCAGTACGTC.

The chain joins TRBV4-1 to TRBJ1-2; D is undetermined. CDR1 MGHRA and CDR2 YSYEKL come from the germline V gene. Trimming took off 4 bases at V and 8 bases at J, with 14 bases between the two ends. CDR3 length equals 13 residues. In DNA, the CDR3 is TGCGCCAGCAGCCCGACCGGACTTAAAGGCTACACCTTC. Protein product: CASSPTGLKGYTF.

As DNA, the CDR3 is TGTGCCAGCAGTAGGGGCCCCTCCTATAATTCACCCCTCCACTTT. Amino acids: CASSRGPSYNSPLHF. The V gene is TRBV9, the J gene TRBJ1-6; the D gene is possibly TRBD1 (5 bases). Trimming pared 5 bases from V and 0 bases from J, leaving 9 bases between. This CDR3 contains 15 residues. CDR1 SGDLS and CDR2 YYNGEE come from the germline V gene.

V usage is TRBV19 and J usage is TRBJ2-3; TRBD2 matches 8 bases. V shed 1 base and J 2 bases; nucleotides not matched to a gene: 2. The CDR3 sequence is 15 residues long. Germline V CDR1 and CDR2: LNHDA, SQIVND (reference sequence). CDR3 protein: CASSIVAGYTDTQYF. CDR3 nucleotides: TGTGCCAGTAGTATAGTAGCGGGGTACACAGATACGCAGTATTTT.

The V gene is TRBV5-5, the J gene TRBJ1-6; D perhaps matches TRBD1 (6 bases). Trimming took 4 bases from V and 9 from J, leaving 20 bases between them. CDR1 and CDR2 (germline): SGHKS, YYEKEE (reference sequence). The CDR3 is 16 residues long. As DNA, the CDR3 is TGTGCCAGCAGCCAGCTAGACAGGCTAAGTGGTTCACCCCTCCACTTT. This encodes CASSQLDRLSGSPLHF.

The gene calls are TRBV14 and TRBJ2-1; D unclear. CDR1 is SGHDN and CDR2 is FVKESK in the germline V gene. Trimming removed 5 bases from V and 7 bases from J, with 21 bases in between. This CDR3 region has 16 residues. CDR3 sequence: CASSYRQNINSNEQFF. CDR3 nucleotides: TGTGCCAGCAGCTATCGGCAGAACATTAACTCAAATGAGCAGTTCTTC.

This chain uses TRBV5-5 with TRBJ1-1; D remains unclear. Trimming shortened V by 0 bases and J by 5 bases, and 8 bases separated the two germline ends. CDR3 length: 13 residues. Germline lookup yields CDR1 SGHKS and CDR2 YYEKEE (reference sequence). CDR3 region: CASSLGVSTEAFF. Written as DNA, the CDR3 is TGTGCCAGCAGCTTGGGGGTATCAACTGAAGCTTTCTTT.

The V and J genes are TRBV6-6 and TRBJ2-1; TRBD2 matches at 7 bases. Germline CDR1 is MNHNY and CDR2 is SVGAGI (reference sequence). The CDR3 is 15 amino acids. With 5 bases clipped from V and 10 bases from J, the junction kept 14 bases outside the gene matches. CDR3 in DNA: TGTGCCAGCAGTGACTACCCCACACTAGCGAGCGAGCAGTTCTTC. This gives the protein CASSDYPTLASEQFF.

V is TRBV5-8 and J is TRBJ1-1; D gene unclear. Looked up from germline, CDR1 is SGHTS and CDR2 is YDEGEE. Trimming shortened V by 0 bases and J by 1 base, and 7 bases separated the two germline ends. CDR3 length: 14 amino acids. CDR3 in DNA: TGTGCCAGCAGCTTGGTTATCGGGAACACTGAAGCTTTCTTT. Residues: CASSLVIGNTEAFF. Looking up the rest from reference TRBV5-8 and TRBJ1-1 gives the full variable domain: EAGVTQSPTHLIKTRGQQATLRCSPISGHTSVYWYQQALGLGLQFLLWYDEGEERNRGNFPPRFSGRQFPNYSSELNVNALELEDSALYLCASSLVIGNTEAFFGQGTRLTVV.

The chain joins TRBV12-3 or TRBV12-4 to TRBJ1-1, with a weak D call TRBD1 (5 bases). V was clipped by 8 bases and J by 6 bases, with 13 bases between them. The CDR3 extends over 12 amino acids. CDR3 coding DNA: TGTGCCAGCGGCCGAGGGACCCCTGAAGCTTTCTTT. It codes for CASGRGTPEAFF.